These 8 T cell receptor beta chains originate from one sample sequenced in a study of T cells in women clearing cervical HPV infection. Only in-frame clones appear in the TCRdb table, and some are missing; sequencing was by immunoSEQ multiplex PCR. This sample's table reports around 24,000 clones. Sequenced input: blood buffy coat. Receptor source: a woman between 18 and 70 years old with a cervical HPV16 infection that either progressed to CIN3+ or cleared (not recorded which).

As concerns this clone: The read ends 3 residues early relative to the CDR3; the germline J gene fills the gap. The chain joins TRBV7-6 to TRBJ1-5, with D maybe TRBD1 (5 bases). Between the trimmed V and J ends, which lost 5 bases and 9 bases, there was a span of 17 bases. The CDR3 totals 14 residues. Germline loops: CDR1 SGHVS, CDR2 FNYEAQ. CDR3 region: CASSPTGGNGPQHF. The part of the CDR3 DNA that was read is TGTGCCAGCAGCCCTACTGGGGGGAATGGGCCC.

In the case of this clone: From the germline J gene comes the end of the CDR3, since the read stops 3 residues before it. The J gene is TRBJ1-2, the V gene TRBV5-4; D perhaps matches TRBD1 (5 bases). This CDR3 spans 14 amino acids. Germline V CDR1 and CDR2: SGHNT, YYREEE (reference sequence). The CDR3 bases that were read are TGTGCCAGCAGCGAACTGGCAGGGCCGCTAGGC. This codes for CASSELAGPLG. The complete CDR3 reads CASSELAGPLGYTF.

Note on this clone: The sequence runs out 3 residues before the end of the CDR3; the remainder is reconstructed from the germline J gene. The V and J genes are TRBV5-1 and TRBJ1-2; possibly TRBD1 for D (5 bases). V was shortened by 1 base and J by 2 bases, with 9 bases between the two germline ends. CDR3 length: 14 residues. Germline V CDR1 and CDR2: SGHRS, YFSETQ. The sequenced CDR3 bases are TGCGCCAGCAGCTTGCAGGGCCCCAACTATGGC. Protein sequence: CASSLQGPNYG. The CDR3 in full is CASSLQGPNYGYTF.

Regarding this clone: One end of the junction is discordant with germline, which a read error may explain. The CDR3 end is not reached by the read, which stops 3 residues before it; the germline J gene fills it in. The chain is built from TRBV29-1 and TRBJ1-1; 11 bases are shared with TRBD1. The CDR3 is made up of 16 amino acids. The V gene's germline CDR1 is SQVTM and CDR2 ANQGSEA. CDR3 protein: CSGETGTGGRVTEAFF. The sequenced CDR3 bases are TGCAGCGGTGAAACCGGGACAGGGGGAAGGGTCACTGAA.

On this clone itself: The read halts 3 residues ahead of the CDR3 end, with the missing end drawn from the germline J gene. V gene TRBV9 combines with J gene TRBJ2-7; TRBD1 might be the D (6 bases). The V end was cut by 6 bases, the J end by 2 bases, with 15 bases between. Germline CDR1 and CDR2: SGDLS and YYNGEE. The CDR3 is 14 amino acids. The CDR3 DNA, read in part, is TGTGCCAGCAATAAAGGGGGAGCGGCCTACGAG. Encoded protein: CASNKGGAAYE. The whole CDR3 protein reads CASNKGGAAYEQYF.

CDR3 residues: CASSSRDRGDEQFF. CDR3 DNA, as far as it was read: TGTGCCAGCAGCTCTCGGGACAGGGGCGATGAG. The genes are TRBV7-3 and TRBJ2-1, with 10 bases fitting TRBD1. The sequence runs out 3 residues before the end of the CDR3; the remainder is reconstructed from the germline J gene. Germline V gives CDR1 SGHTA, CDR2 FQGTGA. V lost 4 bases and J lost 8; bases outside the gene matches: 5. CDR3 size: 14 residues.

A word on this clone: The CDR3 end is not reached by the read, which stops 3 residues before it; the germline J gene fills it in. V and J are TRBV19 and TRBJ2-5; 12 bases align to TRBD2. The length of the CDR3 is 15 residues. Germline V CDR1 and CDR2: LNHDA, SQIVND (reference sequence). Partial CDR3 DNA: TGTGCCAGTAGTCCACTAGCGGGGGGCCCAAGTACC. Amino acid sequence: CASSPLAGGPST. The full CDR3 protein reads CASSPLAGGPSTQYF.

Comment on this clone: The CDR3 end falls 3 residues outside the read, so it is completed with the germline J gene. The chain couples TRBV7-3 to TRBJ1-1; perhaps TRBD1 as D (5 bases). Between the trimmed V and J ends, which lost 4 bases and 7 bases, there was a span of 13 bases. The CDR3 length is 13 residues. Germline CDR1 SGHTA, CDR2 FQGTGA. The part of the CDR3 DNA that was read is TGTGCCAGCAGCTCCCAAGGGGAGGGTGAA. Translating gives CASSSQGEGE. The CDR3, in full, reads CASSSQGEGEAFF.